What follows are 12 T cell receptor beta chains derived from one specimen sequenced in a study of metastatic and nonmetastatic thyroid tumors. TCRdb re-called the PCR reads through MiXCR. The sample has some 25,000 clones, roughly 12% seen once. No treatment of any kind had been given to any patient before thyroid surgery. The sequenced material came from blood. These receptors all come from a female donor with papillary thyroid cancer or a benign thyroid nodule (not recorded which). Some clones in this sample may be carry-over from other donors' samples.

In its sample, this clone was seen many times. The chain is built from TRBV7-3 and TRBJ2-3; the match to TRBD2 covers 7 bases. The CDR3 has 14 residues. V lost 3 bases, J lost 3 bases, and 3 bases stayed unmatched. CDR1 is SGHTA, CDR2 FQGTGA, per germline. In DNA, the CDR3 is TGTGCCAGCAGCTTGGCGGGAGAGACAGATACGCAGTATTTT. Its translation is CASSLAGETDTQYF.

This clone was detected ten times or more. The CDR3 protein is CASSVGDRAGNTIYF. DNA of the CDR3: TGTGCCAGCAGCGTGGGGGACAGGGCTGGAAACACCATATATTTT. The rearrangement joins TRBV9 to TRBJ1-3; 9 bases align to TRBD1. The CDR3 is 15 residues long. The V and J ends lost 2 bases and 2 bases, in that order; junction bases with no gene match: 2. Per germline, CDR1 SGDLS and CDR2 YYNGEE.

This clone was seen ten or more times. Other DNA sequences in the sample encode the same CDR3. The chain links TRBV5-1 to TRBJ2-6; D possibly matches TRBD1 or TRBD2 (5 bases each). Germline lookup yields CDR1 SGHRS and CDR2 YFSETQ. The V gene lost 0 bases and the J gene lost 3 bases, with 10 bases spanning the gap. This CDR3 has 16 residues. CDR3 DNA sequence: TGCGCCAGCAGCTTGGCGCCAGGGAGTGGGGCCAACGTCCTGACTTTC. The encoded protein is CASSLAPGSGANVLTF.

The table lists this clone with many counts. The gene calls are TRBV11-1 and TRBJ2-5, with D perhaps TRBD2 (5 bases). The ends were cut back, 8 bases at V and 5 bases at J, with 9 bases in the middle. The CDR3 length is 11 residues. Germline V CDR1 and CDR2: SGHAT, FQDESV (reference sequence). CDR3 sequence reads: CASQSSETQYF. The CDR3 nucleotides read TGTGCCAGCCAATCTAGCGAGACCCAGTACTTC. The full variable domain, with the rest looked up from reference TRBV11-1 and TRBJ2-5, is EAEVAQSPRYKITEKSQAVAFWCDPISGHATLYWYRQILGQGPELLVQFQDESVVDDSQLPKDRFSAERLKGVDSTLKIQPAELGDSAMYLCASQSSETQYFGPGTRLLVL.

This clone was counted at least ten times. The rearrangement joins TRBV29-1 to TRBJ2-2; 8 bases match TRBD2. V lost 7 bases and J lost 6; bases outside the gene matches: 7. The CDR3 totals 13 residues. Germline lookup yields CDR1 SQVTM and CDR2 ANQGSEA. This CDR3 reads CSGGAGDSGELFF. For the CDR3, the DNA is TGCAGCGGGGGAGCGGGAGACTCCGGGGAGCTGTTTTTT.

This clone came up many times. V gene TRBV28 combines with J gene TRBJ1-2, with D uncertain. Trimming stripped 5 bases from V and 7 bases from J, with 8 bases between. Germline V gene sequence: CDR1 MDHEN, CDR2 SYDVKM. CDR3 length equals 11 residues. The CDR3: CASSISSGYTF. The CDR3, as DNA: TGTGCCAGCAGTATCTCATCTGGCTACACCTTC.

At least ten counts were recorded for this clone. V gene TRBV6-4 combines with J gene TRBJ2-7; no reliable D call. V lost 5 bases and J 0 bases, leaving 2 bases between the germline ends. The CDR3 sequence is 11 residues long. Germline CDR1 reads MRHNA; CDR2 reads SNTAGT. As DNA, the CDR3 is TGTGCCAGCAGTTTCTCCTACGAGCAGTACTTC. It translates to CASSFSYEQYF.

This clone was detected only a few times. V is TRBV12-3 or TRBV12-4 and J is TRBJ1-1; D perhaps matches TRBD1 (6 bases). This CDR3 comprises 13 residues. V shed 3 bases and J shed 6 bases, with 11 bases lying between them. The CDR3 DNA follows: TGTGCCAGCAGTTTTGGGGGCCTGGCTGAAGCTTTCTTT. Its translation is CASSFGGLAEAFF.

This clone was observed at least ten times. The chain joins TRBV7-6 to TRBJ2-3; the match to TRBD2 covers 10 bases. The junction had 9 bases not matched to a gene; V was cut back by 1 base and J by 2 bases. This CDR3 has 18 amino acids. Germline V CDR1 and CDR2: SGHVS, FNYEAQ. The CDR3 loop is CASSLGLGTSENTDTQYF. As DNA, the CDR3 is TGTGCCAGCAGCTTAGGTTTAGGGACTAGCGAGAACACAGATACGCAGTATTTT.

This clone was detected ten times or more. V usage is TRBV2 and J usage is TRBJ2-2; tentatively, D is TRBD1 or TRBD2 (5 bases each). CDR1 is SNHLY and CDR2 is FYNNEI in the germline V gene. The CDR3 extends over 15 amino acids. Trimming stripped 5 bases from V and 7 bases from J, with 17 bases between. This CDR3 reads CASSPFGTNIGELFF. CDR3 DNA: TGTGCCAGCAGTCCATTCGGGACGAATATCGGGGAGCTGTTTTTT.

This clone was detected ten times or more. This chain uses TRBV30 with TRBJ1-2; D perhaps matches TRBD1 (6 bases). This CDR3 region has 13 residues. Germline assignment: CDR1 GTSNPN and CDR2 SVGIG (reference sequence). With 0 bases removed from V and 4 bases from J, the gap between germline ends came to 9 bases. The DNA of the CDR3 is TGTGCCTGGAGTGTGGGGGACACCTATGGCTACACCTTC. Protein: CAWSVGDTYGYTF.

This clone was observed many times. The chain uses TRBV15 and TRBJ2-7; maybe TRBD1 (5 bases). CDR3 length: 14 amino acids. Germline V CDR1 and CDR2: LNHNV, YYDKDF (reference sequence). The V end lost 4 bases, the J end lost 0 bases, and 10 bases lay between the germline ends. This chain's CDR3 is CATSKSGFSYEQYF. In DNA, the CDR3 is TGTGCCACCAGCAAGTCAGGGTTCTCCTACGAGCAGTACTTC.